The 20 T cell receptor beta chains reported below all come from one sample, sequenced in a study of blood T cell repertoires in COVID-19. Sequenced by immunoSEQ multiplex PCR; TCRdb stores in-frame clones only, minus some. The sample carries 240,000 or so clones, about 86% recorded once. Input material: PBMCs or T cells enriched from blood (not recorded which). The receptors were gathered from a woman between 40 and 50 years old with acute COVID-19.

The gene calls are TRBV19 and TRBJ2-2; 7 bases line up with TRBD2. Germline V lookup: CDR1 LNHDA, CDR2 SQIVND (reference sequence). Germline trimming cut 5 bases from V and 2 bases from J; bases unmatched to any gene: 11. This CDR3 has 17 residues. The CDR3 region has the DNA TGTGCCAGTAGTCTCGGGGTAGCGGGCCTAAACACCGGGGAGCTGTTTTTT. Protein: CASSLGVAGLNTGELFF.

This CDR3 is CASSVGGRAGEQFF. Here the CDR3 DNA reads TGTGCCAGCAGCGTAGGTGGGAGGGCCGGTGAGCAGTTCTTC. This rearrangement joins TRBV9 to TRBJ2-1; 7 nucleotides agree with TRBD2. CDR1 SGDLS and CDR2 YYNGEE come from the germline V gene. This CDR3 has 14 amino acids. V was pared by 0 bases and J by 9 bases, with 6 bases of the junction left unmatched.

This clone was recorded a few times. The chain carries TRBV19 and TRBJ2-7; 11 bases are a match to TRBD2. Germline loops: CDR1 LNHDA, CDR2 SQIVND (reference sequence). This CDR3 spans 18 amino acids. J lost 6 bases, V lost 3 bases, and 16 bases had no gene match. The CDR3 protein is CASSIRRLAGSPISEQYF. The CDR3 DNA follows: TGTGCCAGTAGTATTCGCCGACTAGCGGGGTCCCCTATCTCCGAGCAGTACTTC.

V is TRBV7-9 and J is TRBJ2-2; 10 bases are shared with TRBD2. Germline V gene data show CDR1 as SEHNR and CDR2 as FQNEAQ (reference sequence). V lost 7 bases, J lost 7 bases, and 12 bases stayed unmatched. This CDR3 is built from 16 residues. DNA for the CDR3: TGTGCCAGCAACCCCCGGGGGACTAGCGAGATCGGGGAGCTGTTTTTT. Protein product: CASNPRGTSEIGELFF.

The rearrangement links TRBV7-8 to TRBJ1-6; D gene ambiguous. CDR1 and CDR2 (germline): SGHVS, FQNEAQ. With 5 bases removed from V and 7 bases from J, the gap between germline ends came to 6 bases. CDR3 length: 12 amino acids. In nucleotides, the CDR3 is TGTGCCAGCAGCCGGAGCAATTCACCCCTCCACTTT. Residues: CASSRSNSPLHF. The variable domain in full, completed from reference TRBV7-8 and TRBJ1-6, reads GAGVSQSPRYKVAKRGQDVALRCDPISGHVSLFWYQQALGQGPEFLTYFQNEAQLDKSGLPSDRFFAERPEGSVSTLKIQRTQQEDSAVYLCASSRSNSPLHFGNGTRLTVT.

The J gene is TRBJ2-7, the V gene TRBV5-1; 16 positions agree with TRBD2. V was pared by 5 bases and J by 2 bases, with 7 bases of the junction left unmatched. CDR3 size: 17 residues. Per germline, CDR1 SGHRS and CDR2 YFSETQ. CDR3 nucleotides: TGCGCCAGCAGTTCGGGACTAGCGGGAGGGCAGGCCTACGAGCAGTACTTC. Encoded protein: CASSSGLAGGQAYEQYF.

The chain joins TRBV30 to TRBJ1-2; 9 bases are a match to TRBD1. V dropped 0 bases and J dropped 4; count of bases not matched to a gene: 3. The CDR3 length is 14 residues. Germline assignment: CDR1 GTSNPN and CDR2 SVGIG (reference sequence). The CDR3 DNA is TGTGCCTGGAGTGTTCCGGGACAGGGCTATGGCTACACCTTC. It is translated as CAWSVPGQGYGYTF. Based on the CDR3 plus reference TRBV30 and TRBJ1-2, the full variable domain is SQTIHQWPATLVQPVGSPLSLECTVEGTSNPNLYWYRQAAGRGLQLLFYSVGIGQISSEVPQNLSASRPQDRQFILSSKKLLLSDSGFYLCAWSVPGQGYGYTFGSGTRLTVV.

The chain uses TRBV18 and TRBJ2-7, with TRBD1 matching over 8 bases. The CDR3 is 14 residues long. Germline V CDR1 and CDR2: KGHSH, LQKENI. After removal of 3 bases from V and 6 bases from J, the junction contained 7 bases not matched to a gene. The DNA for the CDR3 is TGTGCCAGCTCACCCTCGGGACAGGCTGGCGAGCAGTACTTC. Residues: CASSPSGQAGEQYF.

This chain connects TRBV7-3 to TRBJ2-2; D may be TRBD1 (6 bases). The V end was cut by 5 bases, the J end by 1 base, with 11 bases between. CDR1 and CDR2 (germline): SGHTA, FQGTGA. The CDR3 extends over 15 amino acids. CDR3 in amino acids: CASSLLTGNTGELFF. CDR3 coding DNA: TGTGCCAGCAGCCTACTGACAGGGAACACCGGGGAGCTGTTTTTT.

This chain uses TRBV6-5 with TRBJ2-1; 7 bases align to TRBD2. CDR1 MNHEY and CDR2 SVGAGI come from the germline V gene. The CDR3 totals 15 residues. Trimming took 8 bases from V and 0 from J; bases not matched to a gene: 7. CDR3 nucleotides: TGTGCCAGCTGGGCGGGAGAAAGCTCCTACAATGAGCAGTTCTTC. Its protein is CASWAGESSYNEQFF.

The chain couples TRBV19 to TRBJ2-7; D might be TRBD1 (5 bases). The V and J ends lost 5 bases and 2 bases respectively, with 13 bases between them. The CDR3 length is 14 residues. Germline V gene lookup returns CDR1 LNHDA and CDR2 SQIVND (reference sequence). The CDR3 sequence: CASSHGVGPYEQYF. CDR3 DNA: TGTGCCAGTAGTCATGGGGTGGGGCCCTACGAGCAGTACTTC.

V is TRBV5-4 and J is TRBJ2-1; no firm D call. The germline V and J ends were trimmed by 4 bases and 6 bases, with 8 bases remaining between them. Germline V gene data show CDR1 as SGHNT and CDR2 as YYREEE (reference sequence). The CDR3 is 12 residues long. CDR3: CASSPNGNEQFF. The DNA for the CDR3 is TGTGCCAGCAGCCCTAACGGCAATGAGCAGTTCTTC.

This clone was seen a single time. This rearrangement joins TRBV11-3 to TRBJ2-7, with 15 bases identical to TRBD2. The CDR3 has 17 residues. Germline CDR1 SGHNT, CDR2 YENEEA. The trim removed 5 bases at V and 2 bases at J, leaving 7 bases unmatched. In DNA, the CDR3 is TGTGCCAGCAGCATCAGGACTAGCGGGAGGGGAACCTACGAGCAGTACTTC. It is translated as CASSIRTSGRGTYEQYF. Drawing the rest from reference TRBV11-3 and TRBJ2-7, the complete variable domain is EAGVVQSPRYKIIEKKQPVAFWCNPISGHNTLYWYLQNLGQGPELLIRYENEEAVDDSQLPKDRFSAERLKGVDSTLKIQPAELGDSAVYLCASSIRTSGRGTYEQYFGPGTRLTVT.

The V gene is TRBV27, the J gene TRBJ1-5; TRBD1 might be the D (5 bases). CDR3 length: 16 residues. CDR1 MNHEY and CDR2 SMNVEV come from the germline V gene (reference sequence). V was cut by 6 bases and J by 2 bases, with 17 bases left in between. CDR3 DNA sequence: TGTGCCAGCAGCCCGTGGCAGGGAACGGGCAATCAGCCCCAGCATTTT. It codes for CASSPWQGTGNQPQHF.

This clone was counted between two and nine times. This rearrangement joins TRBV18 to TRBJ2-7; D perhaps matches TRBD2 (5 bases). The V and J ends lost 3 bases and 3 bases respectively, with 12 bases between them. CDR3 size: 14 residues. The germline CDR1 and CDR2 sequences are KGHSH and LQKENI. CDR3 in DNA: TGTGCCAGCTCACCCTGGACGGGAATCTACGAGCAGTACTTC. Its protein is CASSPWTGIYEQYF. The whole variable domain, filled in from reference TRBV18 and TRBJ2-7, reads NAGVMQNPRHLVRRRGQEARLRCSPMKGHSHVYWYRQLPEEGLKFMVYLQKENIIDESGMPKERFSAEFPKEGPSILRIQQVVRGDSAAYFCASSPWTGIYEQYFGPGTRLTVT.

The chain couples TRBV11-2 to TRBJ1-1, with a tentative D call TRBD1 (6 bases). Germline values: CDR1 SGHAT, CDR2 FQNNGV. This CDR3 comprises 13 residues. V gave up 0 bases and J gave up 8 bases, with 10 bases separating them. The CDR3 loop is CASSLDPDREAFF. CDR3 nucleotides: TGTGCCAGCAGCTTAGATCCAGACAGGGAAGCTTTCTTT.

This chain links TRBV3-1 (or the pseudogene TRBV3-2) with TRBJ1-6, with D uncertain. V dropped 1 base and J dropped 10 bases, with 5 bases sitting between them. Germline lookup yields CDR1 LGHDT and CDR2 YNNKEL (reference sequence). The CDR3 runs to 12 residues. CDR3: CASSQVGSPLHF. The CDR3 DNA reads TGTGCCAGCAGCCAAGTGGGCTCACCCCTCCACTTT.

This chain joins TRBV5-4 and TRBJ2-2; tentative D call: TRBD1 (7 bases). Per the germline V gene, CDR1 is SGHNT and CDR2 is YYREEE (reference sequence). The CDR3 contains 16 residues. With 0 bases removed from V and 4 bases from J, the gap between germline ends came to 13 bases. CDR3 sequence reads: CASSLGGDRPTGELFF. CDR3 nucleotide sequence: TGTGCCAGCAGCTTGGGGGGGGACAGACCCACCGGGGAGCTGTTTTTT.

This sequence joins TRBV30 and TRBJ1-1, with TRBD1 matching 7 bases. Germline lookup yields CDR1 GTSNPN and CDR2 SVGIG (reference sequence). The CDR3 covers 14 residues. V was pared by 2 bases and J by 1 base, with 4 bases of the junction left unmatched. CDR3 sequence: CAWSNPGGNTEAFF. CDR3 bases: TGTGCCTGGAGTAACCCAGGGGGGAACACTGAAGCTTTCTTT.

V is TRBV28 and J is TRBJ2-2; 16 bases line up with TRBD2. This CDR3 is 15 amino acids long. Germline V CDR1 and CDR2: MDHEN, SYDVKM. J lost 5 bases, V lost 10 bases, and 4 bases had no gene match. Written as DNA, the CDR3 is TGTGCCACCACGGGACTAGCGGGAGGGACCGGGGAGCTGTTTTTT. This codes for CATTGLAGGTGELFF.